Given below is one TCR beta chain in context. The CDR3 is 14 residues long. Trimming removed 6 bases from V and 4 bases from J, with 12 bases in between. The data were obtained in a study of blood T cells in healthy people across ages. Study context: Template switching caught about one barcoded beta molecule for each two T cells.

It was with a sample-barcoded 5' primer and a J-beta primer mix that a second PCR of about 6 to 12 cycles was run. TCRdb passed the 5' RACE reads through MiXCR, listing each CDR3 protein once. In the table there are about 1.6 million distinct CDR3 sequences, around 35% of which are singletons. This clonotype was obtained from a woman younger than 45 in good health. The material sequenced was blood. This chain links TRBV12-3 or TRBV12-4 with TRBJ2-2, with D perhaps TRBD2 (7 bases). CDR3 nucleotides: TGTGCCAGCAGCGGGGGAGGGGGCACCGGGGAGCTGTTTTTT. It specifies CASSGGGGTGELFF.